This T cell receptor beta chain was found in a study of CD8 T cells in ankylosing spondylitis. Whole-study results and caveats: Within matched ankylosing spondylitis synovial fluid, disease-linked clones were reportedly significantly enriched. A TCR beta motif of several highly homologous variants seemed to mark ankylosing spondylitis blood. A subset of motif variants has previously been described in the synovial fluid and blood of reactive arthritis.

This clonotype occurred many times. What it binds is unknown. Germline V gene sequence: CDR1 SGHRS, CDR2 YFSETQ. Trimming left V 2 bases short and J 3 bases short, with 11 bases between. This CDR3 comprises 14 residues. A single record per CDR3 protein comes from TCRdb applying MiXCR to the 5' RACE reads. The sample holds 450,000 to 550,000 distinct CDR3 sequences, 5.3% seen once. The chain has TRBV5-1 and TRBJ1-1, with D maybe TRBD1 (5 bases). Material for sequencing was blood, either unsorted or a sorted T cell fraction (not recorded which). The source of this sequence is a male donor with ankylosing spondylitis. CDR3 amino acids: CASSFGGADTEAFF. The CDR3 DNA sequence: TGCGCCAGCAGCTTCGGGGGAGCGGACACTGAAGCTTTCTTT. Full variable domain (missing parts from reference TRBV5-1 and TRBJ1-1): KAGVTQTPRYLIKTRGQQVTLSCSPISGHRSVSWYQQTPGQGLQFLFEYFSETQRNKGNFPGRFSGRQFSNSRSEMNVSTLELGDSALYLCASSFGGADTEAFFGQGTRLTVV.